This is a list of T cell receptor beta chains from one sample in a study of blood T cell repertoires in COVID-19. Produced via immunoSEQ multiplex PCR; TCRdb's table is partial and in-frame only. The repertoire consists of some 200,000 clones, with around 94% occurring once and the leading ten covering 0.76%. The specimen was peripheral blood. Receptors were obtained from a man aged 25 to 40 with COVID-19, enrolled during active disease. Each CDR3 is given with its conserved first and last residue. A D gene is named only where the DNA matches it firmly. Some rows have no size entry. The others give once, few or many, or a class for an expanded clone.

clone_size: once
v_call: TRBV7-2
j_call: TRBJ1-2
d_call: NA
cdr3_nt: TGTGCCAGCAGCTTAGACGCGGGGGGATCTAACTATGGCTACACCTTC
cdr3_aa: CASSLDAGGSNYGYTF

clone_size: NA
v_call: TRBV6-1
j_call: TRBJ1-2
d_call: NA
cdr3_nt: TGTGCCAGCAGTGAATCTGGTTCGGGTACCTATGGCTACACCTTC
cdr3_aa: CASSESGSGTYGYTF

clone_size: NA
v_call: TRBV12-3/TRBV12-4
j_call: TRBJ1-6
d_call: TRBD1
cdr3_nt: TGTGCCAGCAGTTTTGACAGGGGTTCACCCCTCCACTTT
cdr3_aa: CASSFDRGSPLHF

clone_size: NA
v_call: TRBV19
j_call: TRBJ2-4
d_call: NA
cdr3_nt: TGTGCCAGTAGTATCCGGGAGTTACGAGACATTCAGTACTTC
cdr3_aa: CASSIRELRDIQYF

clone_size: once
v_call: TRBV19
j_call: TRBJ2-7
d_call: TRBD1
cdr3_nt: TGTGCCAGTAGTTTTACAGGGGCCTACGAGCAGTACTTC
cdr3_aa: CASSFTGAYEQYF

clone_size: NA
v_call: TRBV3-1/TRBV3-2
j_call: TRBJ2-1
d_call: NA
cdr3_nt: TGTGCCAGCAGCCAAGATATCACTAGTAATGAGCAGTTCTTC
cdr3_aa: CASSQDITSNEQFF

clone_size: NA
v_call: TRBV24-1
j_call: TRBJ2-2
d_call: NA
cdr3_nt: TGTGCCACCAGTGATCGGGTCGGGGGAGCCTCTTTAGGCGGGGAGCTGTTTTTT
cdr3_aa: CATSDRVGGASLGGELFF

clone_size: NA
v_call: TRBV19
j_call: TRBJ1-6
d_call: TRBD1
cdr3_nt: TGTGCCAGTAGTCCTCAGGGGGCTTTCGATAATTCACCCCTCCACTTT
cdr3_aa: CASSPQGAFDNSPLHF

clone_size: NA
v_call: TRBV9
j_call: TRBJ2-7
d_call: TRBD1
cdr3_nt: TGTGCCAGCAGCGTAGACGGAGACAGGGCCACCTACGAGCAGTACTTC
cdr3_aa: CASSVDGDRATYEQYF

clone_size: NA
v_call: TRBV4-1
j_call: TRBJ1-4
d_call: NA
cdr3_nt: TGCGCCAGCAGCCCCCATGGGCAGGGGCATAATGAAAAACTGTTTTTT
cdr3_aa: CASSPHGQGHNEKLFF

clone_size: NA
v_call: TRBV7-7
j_call: TRBJ2-7
d_call: NA
cdr3_nt: TGTGCCAGCAGCCTAGCTGTCGGACTCTACGAGCAGTACTTC
cdr3_aa: CASSLAVGLYEQYF

clone_size: NA
v_call: TRBV7-9
j_call: TRBJ1-1
d_call: NA
cdr3_nt: TGTGCCAGCAGCAAAACCCAGCAGGTGGGGGGAGCTTTCTTT
cdr3_aa: CASSKTQQVGGAFF

clone_size: NA
v_call: TRBV19
j_call: TRBJ2-7
d_call: NA
cdr3_nt: TGTGCCAGTAGTATAGCCCTCGGAGGCCAGCAGTACTTC
cdr3_aa: CASSIALGGQQYF

clone_size: NA
v_call: TRBV20-1
j_call: TRBJ1-2
d_call: NA
cdr3_nt: TGCAGTGCTAGTCTCCAGGGGCCGGGCTATGGCTACACCTTC
cdr3_aa: CSASLQGPGYGYTF

clone_size: NA
v_call: TRBV9
j_call: TRBJ2-6
d_call: NA
cdr3_nt: TGTGCCAGCAGCTGGATGGGGGCGTCTGGGGCCAACGTCCTGACTTTC
cdr3_aa: CASSWMGASGANVLTF

clone_size: few
v_call: TRBV9
j_call: TRBJ1-2
d_call: NA
cdr3_nt: TGTGCCAGCAGCGTGACAGGAAAGTATGGCTACACCTTC
cdr3_aa: CASSVTGKYGYTF

clone_size: NA
v_call: TRBV7-2
j_call: TRBJ1-2
d_call: NA
cdr3_nt: TGTGCCAGCCTGGACTACAATTTTGGCTACACCTTC
cdr3_aa: CASLDYNFGYTF

clone_size: once
v_call: TRBV5-1
j_call: TRBJ1-1
d_call: TRBD1
cdr3_nt: TGCGCCAGCAGCGACGGACAGGGGTTGAACACTGAAGCTTTCTTT
cdr3_aa: CASSDGQGLNTEAFF

clone_size: NA
v_call: TRBV3-1/TRBV3-2
j_call: TRBJ1-2
d_call: TRBD1
cdr3_nt: TGTGCCAGCAGCTCTCAGACGGACAGGGGCTATGGCTACACCTTC
cdr3_aa: CASSSQTDRGYGYTF

clone_size: NA
v_call: TRBV5-6
j_call: TRBJ1-5
d_call: TRBD1
cdr3_nt: TGTGCCAGCTCGTACAGGGGGCATAGCAATCAGCCCCAGCATTTT
cdr3_aa: CASSYRGHSNQPQHF

clone_size: NA
v_call: TRBV27
j_call: TRBJ1-2
d_call: TRBD1
cdr3_nt: TGTGCCAGCAGTCCCCAGAGACAGGGAAATCCTAATGGCTACACCTTC
cdr3_aa: CASSPQRQGNPNGYTF

clone_size: NA
v_call: TRBV5-1
j_call: TRBJ2-2
d_call: NA
cdr3_nt: TGCGCCAGCAGCTCCCTTCTTTTTGCCGGGGAGCTGTTTTTT
cdr3_aa: CASSSLLFAGELFF

clone_size: NA
v_call: TRBV6-2/TRBV6-3
j_call: TRBJ2-5
d_call: NA
cdr3_nt: TGTGCCAGCAGCCCACCGACAGTCCAAGAGACCCAGTACTTC
cdr3_aa: CASSPPTVQETQYF

clone_size: NA
v_call: TRBV7-3
j_call: TRBJ2-1
d_call: TRBD1
cdr3_nt: TGTGCCAGCAGCTTAACGGGACAGGCTATCCACAATGAGCAGTTCTTC
cdr3_aa: CASSLTGQAIHNEQFF

clone_size: once
v_call: TRBV10-3
j_call: TRBJ1-2
d_call: NA
cdr3_nt: TGTGCCATCAGTGAGTCGGAGGGGATTTACGGCTACACCTTC
cdr3_aa: CAISESEGIYGYTF

clone_size: NA
v_call: TRBV7-2
j_call: TRBJ1-1
d_call: NA
cdr3_nt: TGTGCCAGCAGCTCAAATAAGGACCTAGGGGCTGAAGCTTTCTTT
cdr3_aa: CASSSNKDLGAEAFF

clone_size: NA
v_call: TRBV30
j_call: TRBJ2-7
d_call: NA
cdr3_nt: TGTGCCACCCGGCCGCCGGGATACTCCTACGAGCAGTACTTC
cdr3_aa: CATRPPGYSYEQYF

clone_size: NA
v_call: TRBV12-3/TRBV12-4
j_call: TRBJ1-4
d_call: TRBD1
cdr3_nt: TGTGCCAGCAGACAGGGGATTAATGAAAAACTGTTTTTT
cdr3_aa: CASRQGINEKLFF

clone_size: NA
v_call: TRBV13
j_call: TRBJ1-1
d_call: TRBD1
cdr3_nt: TGTGCCAGCAGCTCGGTCATCGACAGGGTCGCTGAAGCTTTCTTT
cdr3_aa: CASSSVIDRVAEAFF

clone_size: NA
v_call: TRBV6-1
j_call: TRBJ1-3
d_call: NA
cdr3_nt: TGTGCCAGCAGTGCGCTCCAGGGCCTCTCTGGAAACACCATATATTTT
cdr3_aa: CASSALQGLSGNTIYF

clone_size: once
v_call: TRBV6-6
j_call: TRBJ2-7
d_call: NA
cdr3_nt: TGTGCCAGCAGTTACTTGCGTTCCGAGCAGTACTTC
cdr3_aa: CASSYLRSEQYF

clone_size: NA
v_call: TRBV2
j_call: TRBJ2-7
d_call: TRBD1
cdr3_nt: TGTGCCAGCAGTGGAGACAGGGGATACGAGCAGTACTTC
cdr3_aa: CASSGDRGYEQYF

clone_size: NA
v_call: TRBV11-2
j_call: TRBJ1-1
d_call: NA
cdr3_nt: TGTGCCAGCAGCCCACAGGGCGGGACTGAAGCTTTCTTT
cdr3_aa: CASSPQGGTEAFF

clone_size: NA
v_call: TRBV7-9
j_call: TRBJ2-2
d_call: NA
cdr3_nt: TGTGCCAGCAGCCAATCTACGGGCGGGACGGGATCCGGGGAGCTGTTTTTT
cdr3_aa: CASSQSTGGTGSGELFF

clone_size: NA
v_call: TRBV25-1
j_call: TRBJ1-4
d_call: TRBD1
cdr3_nt: TGTGCCAGCAGTGAATATTTCGGTGGACAGGGGGCAAGGGAAAAACTGTTTTTT
cdr3_aa: CASSEYFGGQGAREKLFF

clone_size: NA
v_call: TRBV5-6
j_call: TRBJ1-6
d_call: TRBD1
cdr3_nt: TGTGCCAGCAGCCCGACCGACCTGCGACAGGGCGATCGATCACCCCTCCACTTT
cdr3_aa: CASSPTDLRQGDRSPLHF

clone_size: once
v_call: TRBV6-5
j_call: TRBJ2-7
d_call: NA
cdr3_nt: TGTGCCGTCGGACAGTTCTACGAGCAGTACTTC
cdr3_aa: CAVGQFYEQYF

clone_size: NA
v_call: TRBV2
j_call: TRBJ2-7
d_call: TRBD2
cdr3_nt: TGTGCCAGCAGTATGACTAGCGGGGGGGGTTACGAGCAGTACTTC
cdr3_aa: CASSMTSGGGYEQYF

clone_size: NA
v_call: TRBV5-4
j_call: TRBJ2-3
d_call: TRBD1
cdr3_nt: TGTGCCAGCAGCGGACAGGGTGGGAGCACAGATACGCAGTATTTT
cdr3_aa: CASSGQGGSTDTQYF

clone_size: NA
v_call: TRBV6-2/TRBV6-3
j_call: TRBJ2-2
d_call: TRBD1
cdr3_nt: TGTGCCAGCAGTTACTGGACAGGGGGCAGCACCGGGGAGCTGTTTTTT
cdr3_aa: CASSYWTGGSTGELFF

clone_size: NA
v_call: TRBV13
j_call: TRBJ1-2
d_call: NA
cdr3_nt: TGTGCCAGCAGCTTCCGGACAGACTATGGCTACACCTTC
cdr3_aa: CASSFRTDYGYTF

clone_size: NA
v_call: TRBV4-1
j_call: TRBJ1-1
d_call: NA
cdr3_nt: TGCGCCAGCAGCCAAGGTCCCCTGGGGAGGACTGAAGCTTTCTTT
cdr3_aa: CASSQGPLGRTEAFF

clone_size: NA
v_call: TRBV6-5
j_call: TRBJ1-6
d_call: TRBD1
cdr3_nt: TGTGCCAGCAGGGGGACAGGGGGCTCACCCCTCCACTTT
cdr3_aa: CASRGTGGSPLHF

clone_size: NA
v_call: TRBV5-1
j_call: TRBJ1-1
d_call: TRBD1
cdr3_nt: TGCGCCAGCACCTCGACAGGGCGGACTGAAGCTTTCTTT
cdr3_aa: CASTSTGRTEAFF

clone_size: NA
v_call: TRBV6-4
j_call: TRBJ2-3
d_call: NA
cdr3_nt: TGTGCCAGCAGTGACTCCGCGGTGCGGACTACACACACAGATACGCAGTATTTT
cdr3_aa: CASSDSAVRTTHTDTQYF

clone_size: NA
v_call: TRBV6-2/TRBV6-3
j_call: TRBJ1-2
d_call: NA
cdr3_nt: TGTGCCAGCAGTTACTCGGGAGGCGGCTACACCTTC
cdr3_aa: CASSYSGGGYTF

clone_size: NA
v_call: TRBV19
j_call: TRBJ1-2
d_call: NA
cdr3_nt: TGTGCCAGTACGGCTAACTATGGCTACACCTTC
cdr3_aa: CASTANYGYTF

clone_size: NA
v_call: TRBV6-6
j_call: TRBJ2-7
d_call: TRBD2
cdr3_nt: TGTGCCAGCAGAACCGCTAGCGGGGGGGCCTACGAGCAGTACTTC
cdr3_aa: CASRTASGGAYEQYF

clone_size: NA
v_call: TRBV14
j_call: TRBJ1-1
d_call: NA
cdr3_nt: TGTGCCAGCAGCCAAGGTCAGGGGAGCACTGAAGCTTTCTTT
cdr3_aa: CASSQGQGSTEAFF

clone_size: NA
v_call: TRBV28
j_call: TRBJ1-5
d_call: NA
cdr3_nt: TGTGCCAGCAGTTTAGGGACTGATAATCAGCCCCAGCATTTT
cdr3_aa: CASSLGTDNQPQHF

clone_size: NA
v_call: TRBV19
j_call: TRBJ2-3
d_call: TRBD2
cdr3_nt: TGTGCCAGTAGTATAACCCTCGCGGGGGCAGATACGCAGTATTTT
cdr3_aa: CASSITLAGADTQYF

clone_size: NA
v_call: TRBV6-1
j_call: TRBJ1-1
d_call: NA
cdr3_nt: TGTGCCAGCAGTGATGAACAGGGCTGGTCTGAAGCTTTCTTT
cdr3_aa: CASSDEQGWSEAFF

clone_size: NA
v_call: TRBV29-1
j_call: TRBJ1-1
d_call: NA
cdr3_nt: TGCAGCGTTGAAGAGGGGACACGAAGCACTGAAGCTTTCTTT
cdr3_aa: CSVEEGTRSTEAFF